A selection of T cell receptor beta chains follows, all from one sample in a study of STAT5B mutations in CD4+ large granular lymphocyte leukemia. Sequencing was performed with immunoSEQ multiplex PCR; in TCRdb, only in-frame clones are kept and a portion is missing. Seen here are 30,000 to 35,000 clones, about 85% observed once, and the top ten hold roughly 3.3%. What was sequenced was CD4+ T cells from blood buffy coats. These receptor sequences come from a human donor in good health. CDR3s include the opening cysteine and the closing phenylalanine or tryptophan. D genes are given only for firm matches. Expanded clones get a size class; other rows say once, few or many, or leave the size out.

V	size	J	D	DNA	CDR3
TRBV6-5	few	TRBJ2-7	.	TGTGCCAGCAGTCACTCGGTCTCTAGCGCGATCTACGAGCAGTACTTC	CASSHSVSSAIYEQYF
TRBV2	once	TRBJ2-7	.	TGTGCCAGCAGTAACCAGGGCTACGAGCAGTACTTC	CASSNQGYEQYF
TRBV19	.	TRBJ1-4	.	TGTGCCAGTAGTATGCGGGCAGCAACTAATGAAAAACTGTTTTTT	CASSMRAATNEKLFF
TRBV25-1	.	TRBJ2-7	TRBD1	TGTGCCAGCAGTCCCCTGGACAGGGCCTACGAGCAGTACTTC	CASSPLDRAYEQYF
TRBV28	.	TRBJ2-1	.	TGTGCCAGCAGTTTGGCACAGGGCAATGAGCAGTTCTTC	CASSLAQGNEQFF
TRBV19	.	TRBJ1-5	.	TGTGCCAGTAATAAGGGATATAGCAATCAGCCCCAGCATTTT	CASNKGYSNQPQHF
TRBV10-2	once	TRBJ2-2	TRBD2	TGCGCCAGCGTGCCTAGCGGGGGGTCCGGGGAGCTGTTTTTT	CASVPSGGSGELFF
TRBV4-1	.	TRBJ2-1	TRBD2	TGCGCCAGCAGCCAAGTTTCGGCTAGCGGAAACAATGAGCAGTTCTTC	CASSQVSASGNNEQFF
TRBV7-7	.	TRBJ2-1	.	TGTGCCAACCCAGCGGAGCCTAACAATGAGCAGTTCTTC	CANPAEPNNEQFF
TRBV19	.	TRBJ2-7	TRBD1	TGTGCCAGTAGTATATCGGGACAGACCTACGAGCAGTACTTC	CASSISGQTYEQYF
TRBV10-3	once	TRBJ1-5	.	TGTGCCATCAGTGAATCCGGGGGCGGGAATCAGCCCCAGCATTTT	CAISESGGGNQPQHF
TRBV4-2	few	TRBJ1-4	.	TGTGCCAGCAGCCAAGATCGGGGGGGGGCGATTAATGAAAAACTGTTTTTT	CASSQDRGGAINEKLFF
TRBV28	.	TRBJ1-5	.	TGTGCCAGCAGTTTTGGGGTTCAGCAGCCCCAGCATTTT	CASSFGVQQPQHF
TRBV7-2	.	TRBJ2-7	TRBD2	TGTGCCAGCAGCCGATCGAGAGGGGGGACTAGCGGGAGGGCCTATGAGCAGTACTTC	CASSRSRGGTSGRAYEQYF
TRBV6-1	.	TRBJ2-1	TRBD1	TGTGCCAGCAGTGACGGACAGGGACCCTACAATGAGCAGTTCTTC	CASSDGQGPYNEQFF
TRBV9	.	TRBJ1-3	TRBD1	TGTGCCAGCGCGACCCAGGGGGACGGAAACACCATATATTTT	CASATQGDGNTIYF
TRBV7-9	.	TRBJ2-7	.	TGTGCCAGCAGCTTCCCAGGGGTAAACGAGCAGTACTTC	CASSFPGVNEQYF
TRBV7-2	.	TRBJ1-1	TRBD1	TGTGCCAGTAGCTTTGGGACAGGGAACACTGAAGCTTTCTTT	CASSFGTGNTEAFF
TRBV7-6	.	TRBJ1-3	.	TGTGCCAGCAGCTTAAAGGCCGAAGGCAGCGGAAACACCATATATTTT	CASSLKAEGSGNTIYF
TRBV10-3	.	TRBJ2-5	TRBD1	TGTGCCATCAGACCACAACCGGGACAGGGGGTCGGAGAGACCCAGTACTTC	CAIRPQPGQGVGETQYF
TRBV4-3	once	TRBJ2-7	TRBD2	TGCGCCAGCAGCCAGGGACCCGGGACTAGCTGGGCCTACGAGCAGTACTTC	CASSQGPGTSWAYEQYF
TRBV19	.	TRBJ1-3	.	TGTGCCAGTACCCAAACGCCTCGGGTCTCTGGAAACACCATATATTTT	CASTQTPRVSGNTIYF
TRBV29-1	.	TRBJ2-7	TRBD1	TGCAGCGTGGGTCTCGGGACAGGGTTCGAGCAGTACTTC	CSVGLGTGFEQYF
TRBV6-1	.	TRBJ2-1	.	TGTGCCAGCAGCCGATACAATGAGCAGTTCTTC	CASSRYNEQFF
TRBV19	.	TRBJ1-4	.	TGTGCCAGTAGTCGAACGGACGCAACTAATGAAAAACTGTTTTTT	CASSRTDATNEKLFF
TRBV9	once	TRBJ2-1	.	TGTGCCAGCAGCTTGGACAGTTCACGCAACAATGAGCAGTTCTTC	CASSLDSSRNNEQFF
TRBV4-1	.	TRBJ1-5	TRBD1	TGCGCCAGCAGCCAAGATCCGGGGGGGACAGTTAATCAGCCCCAGCATTTT	CASSQDPGGTVNQPQHF
TRBV9	.	TRBJ2-2	TRBD2	TGTGCCAGCAGCGGGACTAGCGGGAGGACCGGGGAGCTGTTTTTT	CASSGTSGRTGELFF
TRBV6-1	once	TRBJ2-7	.	TGTGCCAGCAGTGAAGGGTTAAGGCAGTACTTC	CASSEGLRQYF
TRBV28	.	TRBJ1-5	.	TGTGCCAGCAGCTTGGGACTTTCCGATCAGCCCCAGCATTTT	CASSLGLSDQPQHF
TRBV15	.	TRBJ1-4	.	TGTGCCACCAGCAGTCGGGAGAATGAAAAACTGTTTTTT	CATSSRENEKLFF
TRBV6-1	.	TRBJ1-1	TRBD1	TGTGCCAGCAGTGGAGACAGGGGTCGGGGCACTGAAGCTTTCTTT	CASSGDRGRGTEAFF
TRBV29-1	.	TRBJ2-7	TRBD1	TGCAGCTACTCCCGGGACAGGGAACACGAGCAGTACTTC	CSYSRDREHEQYF
TRBV6-6	.	TRBJ1-1	.	TGTGCCAGCACGAAACAGGCACCTAACACTGAAGCTTTCTTT	CASTKQAPNTEAFF
TRBV6-1	.	TRBJ2-3	.	TGTGCCAGCAGTGGGGGGGGGCCAGATACGCAGTATTTT	CASSGGGPDTQYF
TRBV9	.	TRBJ2-3	TRBD2	TGTGCCAGCAGCGTAGATAGCCTAGCGGGATCTTCAGATACGCAGTATTTT	CASSVDSLAGSSDTQYF
TRBV15	.	TRBJ2-2	.	TGTGCCACCAGCAGGCCCTTGGGGGTGGTGGCCGGGGAGCTGTTTTTT	CATSRPLGVVAGELFF
TRBV6-5	.	TRBJ2-7	.	TGTGCCAGCAGTCCCCCTGGGAACTACGAGCAGTACTTC	CASSPPGNYEQYF
TRBV7-3	.	TRBJ2-2	.	TGTGCCAGCAGCTTAAGGCCAGGGGTTGGCGGGGAGCTGTTTTTT	CASSLRPGVGGELFF
TRBV19	once	TRBJ2-7	.	TGTGCCAGTAGTAACCAGGGGAAGTCCTACGAGCAGTACTTC	CASSNQGKSYEQYF
TRBV19	.	TRBJ1-1	.	TGTGCCAGTAGGGGTTCTTTGGACAGCTCGAGGAACACTGAAGCTTTCTTT	CASRGSLDSSRNTEAFF
TRBV18	.	TRBJ1-2	.	TGTGCCAGCTCAACGCGACTCGCCGACACATCTTACACCTTC	CASSTRLADTSYTF
TRBV4-2	.	TRBJ2-3	TRBD2	TGTGCCAGCAGCCAGGGCGGGAGGGTTGAAGATACGCAGTATTTT	CASSQGGRVEDTQYF
TRBV5-4	.	TRBJ2-3	TRBD1	TGTGCCAGCAGCCTCCCCGTTGGGGACAGGGGAAATACGCAGTATTTT	CASSLPVGDRGNTQYF
TRBV7-9	.	TRBJ1-2	.	TGTGCCAGCAGCTTAGAACAGTATGGCTACACCTTC	CASSLEQYGYTF
TRBV7-2	.	TRBJ2-7	.	TGTGCCAGCAGCATTGCAGCCTACGAGCAGTACTTC	CASSIAAYEQYF
TRBV2	.	TRBJ1-5	.	TGTGCCAGCAGTGAAGTTTTCAGGGGAACCCAGCCCCAGCATTTT	CASSEVFRGTQPQHF
TRBV5-6	.	TRBJ2-3	.	TGTGCCAGCAGCCACCCCCGCAGGGGAGATTACACAGATACGCAGTATTTT	CASSHPRRGDYTDTQYF
TRBV5-4	.	TRBJ2-1	.	TGTGCCAGCCACTGGGAGCGCAATGAGCAGTTCTTC	CASHWERNEQFF
TRBV28	once	TRBJ2-7	.	TGTGCCAGCAGTTTAATGGGTCAGGCCTCCTACGAGCAGTACTTC	CASSLMGQASYEQYF
TRBV4-2	.	TRBJ1-4	.	TGTGCCAGCAGCCAGTGGGACTCAACTAATGAAAAACTGTTTTTT	CASSQWDSTNEKLFF
TRBV6-1	.	TRBJ1-3	.	TGTGCCAGCAGTGAACAGGGCCGAACTGGAAACACCATATATTTT	CASSEQGRTGNTIYF
TRBV28	.	TRBJ2-1	.	TGTGCCAGCAGTCGGCCCGGTGGGGAGAAATACAATGAGCAGTTCTTC	CASSRPGGEKYNEQFF
TRBV6-5	few	TRBJ1-2	TRBD1	TGTGCCAGCAGTTACTCGAGGACAGGGGGAGGGTATGGCTACACCTTC	CASSYSRTGGGYGYTF
TRBV6-6	.	TRBJ2-7	TRBD1	TGTGCCAGCAGAGACCCGGGACAGGGGGTTTACGAGCAGTACTTC	CASRDPGQGVYEQYF
TRBV11-2	.	TRBJ2-5	.	TGTGCCAGCAGCTTGGACAATCAAGAGACCCAGTACTTC	CASSLDNQETQYF